Listed below are T cell receptor beta chains from one sample, sequenced in a study of shared T cell receptors in the human thymus. The repertoire was sequenced with immunoSEQ multiplex PCR; TCRdb's copy has only in-frame clones and lacks some. The sample holds 600,000 or so clones, approximately 87% seen once. In addition, the sample was reused for a study of human thymus T cells.

Material: thymocytes. The receptors stem from a boy less than two years old with a congenital heart defect. Both conserved end residues are part of each CDR3. A D gene is named only where the DNA matches it firmly. Rows may omit the clone size; those that give it use once, few, many or a size class.

j_gene: TRBJ1-1; v_gene: TRBV9; abundance: NA; d_gene: TRBD1; len: 16; CDR3aa: CASSVDSGTGALGAFF; CDR3nt: TGTGCCAGCAGCGTAGATTCCGGGACAGGGGCCCTGGGAGCTTTCTTT
j_gene: TRBJ1-6; v_gene: TRBV27; abundance: NA; d_gene: TRBD1; len: 14; CDR3aa: CASTKGQLNSPLHF; CDR3nt: TGTGCCAGCACCAAGGGACAGTTAAATTCACCCCTCCACTTT
j_gene: TRBJ2-7; v_gene: TRBV2; abundance: NA; d_gene: NA; len: 17; CDR3aa: CASSEAHTGHSEWKQYF; CDR3nt: TGTGCCAGCAGTGAAGCCCACACCGGACATTCGGAGTGGAAGCAGTACTTC
j_gene: TRBJ1-2; v_gene: TRBV4-3; abundance: few; d_gene: NA; len: 17; CDR3aa: CASSRLGPASPKWGYTF; CDR3nt: TGCGCCAGCAGCCGCCTTGGGCCAGCATCCCCCAAATGGGGCTACACCTTC
j_gene: TRBJ2-7; v_gene: TRBV27; abundance: NA; d_gene: NA; len: 14; CDR3aa: CASRLGALSYEQYF; CDR3nt: TGTGCCAGCAGGCTGGGGGCATTATCCTACGAGCAGTACTTC
j_gene: TRBJ2-1; v_gene: TRBV29-1; abundance: NA; d_gene: TRBD1; len: 18; CDR3aa: CSVPLGRGQVNTYNEQFF; CDR3nt: TGCAGCGTCCCCCTGGGCAGGGGGCAGGTGAATACCTACAATGAGCAGTTCTTC
j_gene: TRBJ1-4; v_gene: TRBV7-8; abundance: once; d_gene: TRBD1; len: 18; CDR3aa: CASSLVLRGTGLSEKLFF; CDR3nt: TGTGCCAGCAGCTTAGTACTAAGGGGGACAGGGCTGTCGGAAAAACTGTTTTTT
j_gene: TRBJ2-4; v_gene: TRBV4-3; abundance: NA; d_gene: TRBD2; len: 16; CDR3aa: CASSPWTSGGRDIQYF; CDR3nt: TGCGCCAGCAGCCCCTGGACTAGCGGGGGGCGAGACATTCAGTACTTC
j_gene: TRBJ2-3; v_gene: TRBV5-4; abundance: NA; d_gene: NA; len: 14; CDR3aa: CASSLDTLTDTQYF; CDR3nt: TGTGCCAGCAGCTTGGACACCCTCACAGATACGCAGTATTTT
j_gene: TRBJ2-5; v_gene: TRBV6-1; abundance: NA; d_gene: NA; len: 15; CDR3aa: CASSEAPLRGETQYF; CDR3nt: TGTGCCAGCAGTGAAGCCCCCCTAAGGGGGGAGACCCAGTACTTC
j_gene: TRBJ2-7; v_gene: TRBV28; abundance: NA; d_gene: NA; len: 16; CDR3aa: CASSLLPRATHYEQYF; CDR3nt: TGTGCCAGCAGTCTTCTCCCCAGGGCGACCCACTACGAGCAGTACTTC
j_gene: TRBJ2-7; v_gene: TRBV5-1; abundance: NA; d_gene: TRBD1; len: 15; CDR3aa: CASSESWGTGNEQYF; CDR3nt: TGCGCCAGCAGCGAATCTTGGGGGACAGGGAACGAGCAGTACTTC
j_gene: TRBJ2-7; v_gene: TRBV19; abundance: once; d_gene: TRBD1; len: 13; CDR3aa: CASMDRAIDEQYF; CDR3nt: TGTGCCAGTATGGACAGGGCCATCGACGAGCAGTACTTC
j_gene: TRBJ2-1; v_gene: TRBV7-6; abundance: NA; d_gene: NA; len: 16; CDR3aa: CASSSARLYPYNEQFF; CDR3nt: TGTGCCAGCAGCTCAGCGAGACTCTATCCCTACAATGAGCAGTTCTTC
j_gene: TRBJ2-1; v_gene: TRBV11-2; abundance: NA; d_gene: NA; len: 13; CDR3aa: CASSSQGGREQFF; CDR3nt: TGTGCCAGCAGCTCACAAGGAGGGCGTGAGCAGTTCTTC
j_gene: TRBJ2-2; v_gene: TRBV7-2; abundance: once; d_gene: TRBD2; len: 17; CDR3aa: CASSLALVAGNTGELFF; CDR3nt: TGTGCCAGCAGCTTAGCGCTCGTAGCGGGGAACACCGGGGAGCTGTTTTTT
j_gene: TRBJ2-5; v_gene: TRBV5-1; abundance: NA; d_gene: TRBD2; len: 16; CDR3aa: CASSSRTSGGKETQYF; CDR3nt: TGCGCCAGCAGCTCAAGGACTAGCGGGGGCAAAGAGACCCAGTACTTC
j_gene: TRBJ1-5; v_gene: TRBV6-1; abundance: NA; d_gene: NA; len: 13; CDR3aa: CASSDRTGGPQHF; CDR3nt: TGTGCCAGCAGTGATAGGACGGGAGGGCCCCAGCATTTT
j_gene: TRBJ1-1; v_gene: TRBV4-3; abundance: NA; d_gene: TRBD1; len: 17; CDR3aa: CASSQDTKKRGRGEAFF; CDR3nt: TGCGCCAGCAGCCAAGACACCAAAAAAAGGGGGCGGGGTGAAGCTTTCTTT
j_gene: TRBJ2-7; v_gene: TRBV11-2; abundance: NA; d_gene: NA; len: 12; CDR3aa: CASSSDWYKQYF; CDR3nt: TGTGCCAGCAGCTCTGACTGGTACAAGCAGTACTTC
j_gene: TRBJ2-1; v_gene: TRBV5-1; abundance: once; d_gene: TRBD2; len: 15; CDR3aa: CASKMSGRAPNEQFF; CDR3nt: TGCGCCAGCAAGATGAGCGGGAGGGCTCCAAATGAGCAGTTCTTC
j_gene: TRBJ2-7; v_gene: TRBV7-4; abundance: NA; d_gene: NA; len: 15; CDR3aa: CASSLVRRAPYEQYF; CDR3nt: TGTGCCAGCAGCTTAGTTCGCAGGGCCCCCTACGAGCAGTACTTC
j_gene: TRBJ2-7; v_gene: TRBV30; abundance: NA; d_gene: NA; len: 13; CDR3aa: CAWSPYTSYEQYF; CDR3nt: TGTGCCTGGAGTCCATACACCTCCTACGAGCAGTACTTC
j_gene: TRBJ2-7; v_gene: TRBV11-2; abundance: NA; d_gene: NA; len: 16; CDR3aa: CASSLKKGTGLSEQYF; CDR3nt: TGTGCCAGCAGCTTAAAAAAGGGTACGGGATTGTCGGAGCAGTACTTC
j_gene: TRBJ2-1; v_gene: TRBV28; abundance: NA; d_gene: TRBD1; len: 16; CDR3aa: CASSPSGTGGYNEQFF; CDR3nt: TGTGCCAGCAGCCCGTCCGGGACAGGGGGATACAATGAGCAGTTCTTC
j_gene: TRBJ2-7; v_gene: TRBV7-6; abundance: once; d_gene: TRBD1; len: 15; CDR3aa: CASSFRTGITYEQYF; CDR3nt: TGTGCCAGCAGCTTTAGGACAGGGATTACCTACGAGCAGTACTTC
j_gene: TRBJ2-1; v_gene: TRBV27; abundance: NA; d_gene: NA; len: 14; CDR3aa: CASSSGFPYNEQFF; CDR3nt: TGTGCCAGCTCATCGGGGTTTCCCTACAATGAGCAGTTCTTC
j_gene: TRBJ1-2; v_gene: TRBV25-1; abundance: NA; d_gene: NA; len: 14; CDR3aa: CASSDIQGTYGYTF; CDR3nt: TGTGCCAGCAGTGACATACAGGGAACCTATGGCTACACCTTC
j_gene: TRBJ2-1; v_gene: TRBV27; abundance: NA; d_gene: NA; len: 15; CDR3aa: CASSLTQGCYNEQFF; CDR3nt: TGTGCCAGCAGTTTGACACAGGGATGCTACAATGAGCAGTTCTTC
j_gene: TRBJ1-5; v_gene: TRBV28; abundance: once; d_gene: NA; len: 15; CDR3aa: CASSEQVNSNQPQHF; CDR3nt: TGTGCCAGCAGCGAACAGGTCAATAGCAATCAGCCCCAGCATTTT
j_gene: TRBJ2-3; v_gene: TRBV2; abundance: NA; d_gene: NA; len: 13; CDR3aa: CATCGGHTDTQYF; CDR3nt: TGTGCCACGTGCGGGGGCCACACAGATACGCAGTATTTT
j_gene: TRBJ2-1; v_gene: TRBV14; abundance: few; d_gene: NA; len: 14; CDR3aa: CASSQTGTPNEQFF; CDR3nt: TGTGCCAGCAGCCAGACTGGGACTCCGAATGAGCAGTTCTTC